What follows are 18 T cell receptor beta chains derived from one specimen sequenced in a study of shared clonotypes between healthy human individuals. Profiling relied on immunoSEQ multiplex PCR, and the TCRdb table lists in-frame clones only, not all of them. This table holds approximately 1,000,000 clones, around 78% found once. The source material was memory CD4+ T cells from PBMCs. The subset was: CD45RA-negative fraction. These receptors were obtained from a man aged 18 to 30 in good health. Some clones in this sample may be carry-over from other donors' samples.

This clone was picked up a small number of times. The chain has TRBV27 and TRBJ1-1, with a possible D match to TRBD1 (5 bases). Germline V gene data show CDR1 as MNHEY and CDR2 as SMNVEV (reference sequence). Trimming cost V 4 bases and J 4 bases, with 16 bases left between them. The CDR3 loop spans 15 amino acids. CDR3 nucleotides: TGTGCCAGCAGTTCCGCCCGGGGGGGGAGCACTGAAGCTTTCTTT. Its translation: CASSSARGGSTEAFF.

CDR3 sequence: CASSPRAIDTEAFF. In DNA, the CDR3 is TGCGCCAGCAGCCCCAGGGCAATTGACACTGAAGCTTTCTTT. This chain uses TRBV5-1 with TRBJ1-1; D is perhaps TRBD1 (5 bases). The germline gives CDR1 SGHRS, CDR2 YFSETQ. Trimming pared 4 bases from V and 3 bases from J, leaving 13 bases between. This CDR3 comprises 14 residues.

This clone has only a few counts. At the DNA level, this CDR3 is encoded by other sequences in the same sample as well. V is TRBV18 and J is TRBJ2-7; D perhaps matches TRBD2 (5 bases). V lost 2 bases and J 3 bases, leaving 8 bases between the germline ends. Germline CDR1 reads KGHSH; CDR2 reads LQKENI. The CDR3 sequence is 13 residues long. Here the CDR3 reads CASSPGRDYEQYF. In DNA form, the CDR3 reads TGTGCCAGCTCACCAGGACGGGACTACGAGCAGTACTTC.

This clone showed up just a few times. Other DNA variants within this sample encode the same CDR3. The chain uses TRBV5-6 and TRBJ1-2; D remains unclear. This CDR3 has 13 residues. Trimming removed 0 bases from V and 2 bases from J, with 5 bases in between. Germline CDR1 SGHDT, CDR2 YYEEEE. The CDR3 DNA reads as TGTGCCAGCAGCTTGGTCGGGAACTATGGCTACACCTTC. This sequence encodes CASSLVGNYGYTF.

This clone has only a few counts. The chain uses TRBV4-1 and TRBJ1-4, with TRBD1 as a possible D gene (5 bases). Per the germline V gene, CDR1 is MGHRA and CDR2 is YSYEKL. This CDR3 contains 15 residues. The germline V and J ends were trimmed by 3 bases and 8 bases, with 16 bases remaining between them. CDR3: CASSQEGHPREKLFF. The CDR3 nucleotides read TGCGCCAGCAGCCAGGAAGGACACCCGCGCGAAAAACTGTTTTTT.

The chain is built from TRBV6-1 and TRBJ1-1; maybe TRBD1 (6 bases). Trimming removed 7 bases from V and 5 bases from J, with 14 bases in between. This CDR3 is 13 amino acids long. Germline V gene lookup returns CDR1 MNHNS and CDR2 SASEGT. The CDR3 loop reads CASNSQGATEAFF. DNA of the CDR3: TGTGCCAGCAATTCACAGGGAGCAACTGAAGCTTTCTTT.

This chain joins TRBV6-5 and TRBJ2-5; tentative D call: TRBD2 (5 bases). The germline V gene has CDR1 MNHEY and CDR2 SVGAGI. The CDR3 is 13 amino acids. Trimming took off 6 bases at V and 6 bases at J, with 14 bases between the two ends. DNA of the CDR3: TGTGCCAGCAGACTATACACGGGGAAGACCCAGTACTTC. This translates into CASRLYTGKTQYF.

The CDR3 spells CASSLGSRYPTDTQYF. The CDR3, as DNA: TGCGCCAGCAGCTTGGGTAGTCGTTACCCCACAGATACGCAGTATTTT. The chain has TRBV5-1 and TRBJ2-3; D remains ambiguous. The CDR3 length is 16 residues. Trimming pared 0 bases from V and 2 bases from J, leaving 13 bases between. In germline, CDR1 is SGHRS, CDR2 YFSETQ.

The chain uses TRBV7-2 and TRBJ2-5; perhaps TRBD2 as D (5 bases). Per germline, CDR1 SGHTA and CDR2 FQGNSA. The CDR3 length is 14 residues. V lost 6 bases and J 1 base, leaving 12 bases between the germline ends. The CDR3 sequence is CASRPPGTQETQYF. DNA for the CDR3: TGTGCCAGCAGACCGCCGGGAACCCAAGAGACCCAGTACTTC.

The sample holds a few counts of this clone. The chain is built from TRBV18 and TRBJ1-1; 8 nucleotides align to TRBD1. Unmatched junction bases numbered 7, after V lost 3 bases and J lost 4 bases. This CDR3 is 15 amino acids long. Germline lookup yields CDR1 KGHSH and CDR2 LQKENI. The CDR3 DNA reads as TGTGCCAGCTCACCGCAGGGGGCGGTGGTCACTGAAGCTTTCTTT. Residues: CASSPQGAVVTEAFF.

The chain recombines TRBV18 with TRBJ1-1, with TRBD1 matching over 8 bases. Germline lookup yields CDR1 KGHSH and CDR2 LQKENI. The CDR3 consists of 17 residues. The V segment lost 0 bases and the J segment 4 bases; nucleotides outside the gene matches: 10. The CDR3 nucleotides are TGTGCCAGCTCACCACCGAGTTTGGGGCAGGGGGCCACTGAAGCTTTCTTT. Its protein product is CASSPPSLGQGATEAFF.

This sequence joins TRBV6-1 and TRBJ1-6; 7 bases are a match to TRBD1. The J segment lost 7 bases and the V segment lost 1 base, leaving 4 bases of the junction unmatched. The CDR3 contains 15 residues. Germline V gene lookup returns CDR1 MNHNS and CDR2 SASEGT. In DNA, the CDR3 is TGTGCCAGCAGTGAAGTGGGACAGTCAAATTCACCCCTCCACTTT. It translates to CASSEVGQSNSPLHF.

The J gene is TRBJ2-3, the V gene TRBV30; the match to TRBD2 covers 7 bases. The CDR3 covers 15 residues. V gave up 3 bases and J gave up 0 bases; unmatched junction bases: 6. Germline V CDR1 and CDR2: GTSNPN, SVGIG (reference sequence). The CDR3 nucleotides are TGTGCCTGGAGCGGAAAGCGGGGTAGCACAGATACGCAGTATTTT. It yields the protein CAWSGKRGSTDTQYF.

The CDR3 protein is CASSQVGQPVLRYTF. The CDR3 coding sequence is TGCGCCAGCAGCCAAGTAGGACAGCCCGTTTTACGATACACCTTC. J is TRBJ1-2 and V is TRBV4-1; weak D call: TRBD1 (6 bases). CDR3 length: 15 residues. From germline, CDR1 is MGHRA and CDR2 YSYEKL. V was pared by 1 base and J by 11 bases, with 20 bases between.

J is TRBJ1-4 and V is TRBV5-1, with TRBD1 as a possible D gene (5 bases). Germline V gene data show CDR1 as SGHRS and CDR2 as YFSETQ. The ends were cut back, 2 bases at V and 4 bases at J, with 9 bases in the middle. The CDR3 loop spans 14 amino acids. The CDR3 DNA sequence: TGCGCCAGCAGCTTTCGTCAGGGTAATGAAAAACTGTTTTTT. It is translated as CASSFRQGNEKLFF.

This rearrangement joins TRBV4-3 to TRBJ1-1; no clear D gene. Germline loops: CDR1 LGHNA, CDR2 YSLEER. Trimming shortened V by 0 bases and J by 11 bases, and 16 bases separated the two germline ends. The CDR3 sequence is 14 residues long. The CDR3 DNA sequence: TGCGCCAGCAGCCAAGAGAAGGGTTTCTTCAGGGCTTTCTTT. Its protein product is CASSQEKGFFRAFF.

The chain has TRBV5-1 and TRBJ2-7; 11 nucleotides align to TRBD2. CDR3 length: 15 amino acids. In germline, CDR1 is SGHRS, CDR2 YFSETQ. V shed 4 bases and J 3 bases; nucleotides not matched to a gene: 6. The DNA of the CDR3 is TGCGCCAGCAGCCGCAAGACTAGCGGGGACTACGAGCAGTACTTC. Its protein is CASSRKTSGDYEQYF.

For the CDR3, the DNA is TGTGCCAGCAGTCTTCAGGGGGTTCGGTACACCGGGGAGCTGTTTTTT. Residues: CASSLQGVRYTGELFF. The chain combines TRBV2 with TRBJ2-2, with 7 bases matching TRBD1. The CDR3 contains 16 residues. After removal of 5 bases from V and 3 bases from J, the junction contained 9 bases not matched to a gene. Germline V gene lookup returns CDR1 SNHLY and CDR2 FYNNEI.